This record concerns one T cell receptor beta chain sequence. The repertoire was sequenced with immunoSEQ multiplex PCR; TCRdb's copy has only in-frame clones and lacks some. The sample holds roughly 30,000 clones, 82% seen once. The sample comes from a study of sequential checkpoint blockade in melanoma. Study information: Patients were randomized 1:1 to nivolumab-then-ipilimumab or ipilimumab-then-nivolumab first-line.

Germline V lookup: CDR1 LGHNA, CDR2 YSLEER. The CDR3 contains 16 residues. V lost 0 bases, J lost 4 bases, and 15 bases lay in between. Treatment indicated: randomized to nivolumab then ipilimumab (arm A) or the reverse (arm B). Live CD3+CD8+ CD19− CD56− cells were sorted from PBMCs. The material was CD8+ T cells sorted from blood (inferred from file names), obtained from a patient given nivolumab and ipilimumab in sequence. The sequence was collected from a human donor with melanoma. The rearrangement links TRBV4-3 to TRBJ2-5; D is possibly TRBD2 (6 bases). CDR3 sequence (DNA): TGCGCCAGCAGCCAAGAATGGGGGGACCCGGCAGAGACCCAGTACTTC. Amino acid sequence: CASSQEWGDPAETQYF.